The rows below give T cell receptor beta chains drawn from one sample of a study of cytomegalovirus exposure and HLA in healthy donors. TCRdb keeps only in-frame clones here, not all; method: immunoSEQ multiplex PCR. This sample has around 65,000 clones, with around 80% found just once. Material for sequencing was PBMCs. The origin of the receptors is a woman between 25 and 40 years old in good health and CMV-seropositive. Each CDR3 is given with its conserved first and last residue. D genes are given only for firm matches. Size is stated for part of the rows, as once, few or many counts, or as a class when the clone is expanded.

v_call	d_call	j_call	clone_size	cdr3_nt	cdr3_aa
TRBV6-5	.	TRBJ2-6	.	TGTGCCAGCAGTCGCTCTGGGGCCAACGTCCTGACTTTC	CASSRSGANVLTF
TRBV11-2	.	TRBJ1-6	.	TGTGCCAGCAGCTACAGTTCCGATTCACCCCTCCACTTT	CASSYSSDSPLHF
TRBV28	.	TRBJ1-5	.	TGTGCCAGCAGGATACCGGGACTTTTTGGCAATCAGCCCCAGCATTTT	CASRIPGLFGNQPQHF
TRBV7-9	TRBD1	TRBJ2-7	.	TGTGCCAGCAGCTTCATGGACAGGGACTACGAGCAGTACTTC	CASSFMDRDYEQYF
TRBV2	TRBD1	TRBJ2-5	.	TGTGCCAGCAGCGGGGACAGGGCGGAGACCCAGTACTTC	CASSGDRAETQYF
TRBV15	.	TRBJ1-5	.	TGTGCCACCAGCGGAACCAGAGGAGAGGCTTTGGATCAGCCCCAGCATTTT	CATSGTRGEALDQPQHF
TRBV5-6	.	TRBJ2-4	.	TGTGCCAGCAGCTTGGGGCGACTAACATTAAACATTCAGTACTTC	CASSLGRLTLNIQYF
TRBV19	.	TRBJ1-1	.	TGTGCCAGTAGCCTTATAGAGAACACTGAAGCTTTCTTT	CASSLIENTEAFF
TRBV9	TRBD2	TRBJ2-3	few	TGTGCCAGCAGCTTATCAGCGGGAGCCTCCACAGATACGCAGTATTTT	CASSLSAGASTDTQYF
TRBV27	TRBD2	TRBJ2-1	.	TGTGCCAGCAGCAGTTCAGGGCTAGCGGGAATCTTC	CASSSSGLAGIF
TRBV19	TRBD1	TRBJ2-7	.	TGTGCCAGTAGTACGACAGGGGGCTCGGGCGAGCAGTACTTC	CASSTTGGSGEQYF
TRBV11-2	TRBD1	TRBJ1-4	once	TGTGCCAGCAGCTTAGGACCGGAACAGGGGGCAAGGGAAAAACTGTTTTTT	CASSLGPEQGAREKLFF
TRBV13	.	TRBJ1-4	few	TGTGCCAGCAGCTCGACCACGGGACTAAACGAAAAACTGTTTTTT	CASSSTTGLNEKLFF
TRBV6-5	TRBD1	TRBJ2-2	.	TGTGCCAGCAGATCCGGGACAGGGGGCTCCGGGGAGCTGTTTTTT	CASRSGTGGSGELFF
TRBV5-4	TRBD1	TRBJ2-5	.	TGTGCCAGCAGCCCCGGGACAGCCAGCCAAGAGACCCAGTACTTC	CASSPGTASQETQYF
TRBV5-1	TRBD2	TRBJ2-4	.	TGCGCCAGCAGCTTGGACTCGGGAGGCATTCAGTACTTC	CASSLDSGGIQYF
TRBV27	TRBD1	TRBJ1-2	.	TGTGCCAGCAGGATGACAGGGATCCCACATGGCTACACCTTC	CASRMTGIPHGYTF
TRBV7-2	.	TRBJ2-7	.	TGTGCCAGCAGCTTAAAAGACCTAACCTTGGTTGGGAGCTACGAGCAGTACTTC	CASSLKDLTLVGSYEQYF
TRBV5-4	.	TRBJ2-6	few	TGTGCCAGCACCGACAGAATTAGCTCTGGGGCCAACGTCCTGACTTTC	CASTDRISSGANVLTF
TRBV14	.	TRBJ2-5	once	TGTGCCAGCAGCCCAAGGGGCCAAGGGACCCAGTACTTC	CASSPRGQGTQYF
TRBV5-4	TRBD1	TRBJ1-2	.	TGTGCCAGCAGCTCTATCGAGGGGACAGGGTTTGGCTACACCTTC	CASSSIEGTGFGYTF
TRBV27	TRBD2	TRBJ2-1	.	TGTGCCAGCAGTTTCCCCTCACTAGCGGGCGGCTCCTACAATGAGCAGTTCTTC	CASSFPSLAGGSYNEQFF
TRBV6-6	.	TRBJ1-5	.	TGTGCCAGCAGCCACGGGGTAGGCAATCAGCCCCAGCATTTT	CASSHGVGNQPQHF
TRBV30	.	TRBJ2-2	.	TGTGCCTGGAGTGTTCCGGACTCGAACACCGGGGAGCTGTTTTTT	CAWSVPDSNTGELFF
TRBV28	TRBD1	TRBJ2-2	few	TGTGCCAGCAGCCGGCAAGGGGGCGGAACCGGGGAGCTGTTTTTT	CASSRQGGGTGELFF
TRBV28	TRBD2	TRBJ2-7	.	TGTGCCAGCAGTTTGCGCGGGAGTGGGTACGAGCAGTACTTC	CASSLRGSGYEQYF
TRBV2	TRBD2	TRBJ2-3	few	TGTGCCAGCCCTAGCGGGAAAGGTGCTAGCACAGATACGCAGTATTTT	CASPSGKGASTDTQYF
TRBV28	TRBD1	TRBJ1-2	.	TGTGCCAGCAGTATGACAGGGAACTATGGCTACACCTTC	CASSMTGNYGYTF
TRBV7-2	.	TRBJ1-1	.	TGTGCCAGCAGCTTATCGGGAATCACTGAAGCTTTCTTT	CASSLSGITEAFF
TRBV6-1	.	TRBJ2-7	few	TGTGCCAGCACCGAACGAGTTACCTACGAGCAGTACTTC	CASTERVTYEQYF
TRBV7-2	.	TRBJ1-1	.	TGTGCCAGCAGCTCAGAGGGCAACATGAACACTGAAGCTTTCTTT	CASSSEGNMNTEAFF
TRBV28	.	TRBJ2-2	.	TGTGCCAGCAGTTTGGTACCCTGGAGGCCTGACACCGGGGAGCTGTTTTTT	CASSLVPWRPDTGELFF
TRBV29-1	TRBD1	TRBJ1-2	.	TGCAGCGGCACACAGGGGGGCTATGGCTACACCTTC	CSGTQGGYGYTF
TRBV10-2	.	TRBJ2-5	.	TGCGCCAGCAGTGAGTCGACTGGGACTCTAGAGACCCAGTACTTC	CASSESTGTLETQYF
TRBV5-1	.	TRBJ2-3	.	TGCGCCAGCAGCTTGGCGGGGAGGGATACGCAGTATTTT	CASSLAGRDTQYF